The rows below give T cell receptor beta chains drawn from one sample of a study of shared clonotypes between healthy human individuals. Clones were read by immunoSEQ multiplex PCR, and TCRdb kept only the in-frame ones, dropping some. The data contain 2 million to 2.5 million clones, just over 90% of them singletons. Sequencing input: naive CD8+ T cells from PBMCs. The receptors come from a man aged 18 to 30 in good health. Some clones in this sample may be carry-over from other donors' samples. CDR3s include the opening cysteine and the closing phenylalanine or tryptophan. Fields, in order: clone size, J gene, V gene, D gene, CDR3 protein, CDR3 DNA. D genes are given only for firm matches. Rows give clone size only sometimes, using once, few, many, or a class for an expanded clone.

>.|TRBJ2-3|TRBV5-1|TRBD2
CASARTTSLGDTQYF
TGCGCCAGCGCAAGAACGACTAGCTTGGGAGATACGCAGTATTTT
>once|TRBJ2-2|TRBV5-1|TRBD1
CASSLKYSPGTGPNTGELFF
TGCGCCAGCAGCCTTAAATATAGTCCCGGGACAGGGCCGAACACCGGGGAGCTGTTTTTT
>.|TRBJ2-7|TRBV9|TRBD2
CASSGGTSVEQYF
TGTGCCAGCAGCGGTGGGACTAGCGTCGAGCAGTACTTC
>.|TRBJ2-1|TRBV5-1|.
CASSPTGTPTSSYNEQFF
TGCGCCAGCAGCCCAACCGGGACACCAACCAGCTCCTACAATGAGCAGTTCTTC
>few|TRBJ1-1|TRBV2|.
CASSGREDTEAFF
TGTGCCAGCAGTGGCAGGGAGGACACTGAAGCTTTCTTT
>.|TRBJ1-5|TRBV19|.
CAASSGGAQPQHF
TGTGCCGCGTCAAGCGGGGGGGCCCAGCCCCAGCATTTT
>.|TRBJ2-6|TRBV9|TRBD1
CASSPGTGVTGANVLTF
TGTGCCAGCAGCCCCGGGACAGGGGTAACTGGGGCCAACGTCCTGACTTTC
>.|TRBJ2-7|TRBV5-4|.
CASSLVGAREQYF
TGTGCCAGCAGCTTGGTTGGTGCGCGCGAGCAGTACTTC
>.|TRBJ1-2|TRBV4-1|.
CASSQEFSYGGGGYTF
TGCGCCAGCAGCCAAGAATTTTCCTACGGAGGTGGTGGCTACACCTTC
>.|TRBJ2-3|TRBV6-1|.
CASSITKSWDTQYF
TGTGCCAGCAGTATTACGAAGAGTTGGGATACGCAGTATTTT
>once|TRBJ2-7|TRBV27|TRBD1
CASKMDRGHEQYF
TGTGCCAGCAAGATGGACAGGGGGCACGAGCAGTACTTC
>once|TRBJ2-7|TRBV5-1|.
CASSSPLGPEQYF
TGCGCCAGCAGCTCACCTCTAGGGCCTGAGCAGTACTTC
>once|TRBJ2-7|TRBV29-1|.
CSVELTSLGHEQYF
TGCAGCGTTGAATTGACGTCCCTTGGCCACGAGCAGTACTTC
>.|TRBJ2-3|TRBV11-2|.
CASSLHGLAKTDTQYF
TGTGCCAGCAGCTTACACGGGCTAGCGAAAACAGATACGCAGTATTTT
>.|TRBJ1-4|TRBV7-6|TRBD1
CASSLRTGGFSNEKLFF
TGTGCCAGCAGCCTAAGGACAGGGGGATTTTCTAATGAAAAACTGTTTTTT
>once|TRBJ1-3|TRBV5-1|.
CASSPTALAKGPGNTIYF
TGCGCCAGCAGCCCGACGGCTCTCGCAAAGGGACCTGGAAACACCATATATTTT
>.|TRBJ1-3|TRBV25-1|.
CASSEGGEAGNTIYF
TGTGCCAGCAGTGAAGGGGGGGAAGCCGGAAACACCATATATTTT
>.|TRBJ2-7|TRBV13|TRBD1
CASSRRQGGFEQYF
TGTGCCAGCAGCCGGCGACAGGGGGGATTCGAGCAGTACTTC
>once|TRBJ2-1|TRBV5-1|.
CASSLVRGAYNEQFF
TGCGCCAGCAGCTTGGTGAGGGGCGCATACAATGAGCAGTTCTTC
>.|TRBJ1-4|TRBV28|TRBD1
CASSSLLRQGVRKLFF
TGTGCCAGCAGCTCACTCCTTAGACAGGGGGTAAGGAAACTGTTTTTT
>.|TRBJ2-5|TRBV25-1|.
CASSPRVAGQSGTQYF
TGTGCCAGCAGTCCAAGGGTAGCGGGACAGTCTGGGACCCAGTACTTC
>.|TRBJ1-1|TRBV10-3|.
CAISVTNLVVGSTEAFF
TGTGCCATCAGTGTAACTAACCTTGTTGTCGGGAGCACTGAAGCTTTCTTT
>.|TRBJ1-1|TRBV13|.
CASSGGGRNTEAFF
TGTGCCAGCAGCGGGGGGGGCCGGAACACTGAAGCTTTCTTT
>.|TRBJ1-2|TRBV28|.
CASSLGGHPKEGYTF
TGTGCCAGCAGTTTGGGGGGACACCCTAAGGAGGGCTACACCTTC
>.|TRBJ2-7|TRBV9|TRBD1
CASSVVGTGAYEQYF
TGTGCCAGCAGCGTCGTGGGGACAGGGGCTTACGAGCAGTACTTC
>.|TRBJ2-7|TRBV28|TRBD2
CASRPGLAGIYEQYF
TGTGCCAGCAGGCCGGGACTAGCGGGTATCTACGAGCAGTACTTC
>.|TRBJ1-5|TRBV6-5|.
CASTQGPAGPQHF
TGTGCCAGCACCCAGGGTCCTGCTGGGCCCCAGCATTTT
>.|TRBJ2-7|TRBV18|TRBD2
CASSLVLAGQTYEQYF
TGTGCCAGCTCACTGGTTCTAGCGGGTCAAACCTACGAGCAGTACTTC
>.|TRBJ2-7|TRBV28|.
CASSLSRYEQYF
TGTGCCAGCAGTTTATCCCGCTACGAGCAGTACTTC
>.|TRBJ2-7|TRBV9|TRBD2
CASSVGLAGDEQYF
TGTGCCAGCAGCGTGGGTTTAGCGGGAGACGAGCAGTACTTC
>.|TRBJ1-2|TRBV27|TRBD1
CASSPTGVQNYGYTF
TGTGCCAGCAGCCCGACAGGGGTTCAAAACTATGGCTACACCTTC
>.|TRBJ2-7|TRBV13|TRBD2
CASSPPSGGPNEQYF
TGTGCCAGCAGCCCCCCCTCGGGAGGGCCAAACGAGCAGTACTTC
>.|TRBJ1-2|TRBV5-8|.
CASSLGGYYGYTF
TGTGCCAGCAGCCTCGGAGGCTACTATGGCTACACCTTC
>.|TRBJ2-7|TRBV6-5|.
CASNPGRSYEQYF
TGTGCCAGCAATCCGGGGCGGTCCTACGAGCAGTACTTC
>.|TRBJ1-6|TRBV30|.
CALMSGFEDNSPLHF
TGTGCCTTAATGTCGGGGTTCGAGGATAATTCACCCCTCCACTTT
>.|TRBJ2-7|TRBV7-2|.
CASSLDPDYRYEQYF
TGTGCCAGCAGCTTAGATCCTGACTACCGTTACGAGCAGTACTTC
>.|TRBJ2-1|TRBV4-1|TRBD1
CASSLGAGTANEQFF
TGCGCCAGCAGCCTCGGGGCCGGGACAGCAAATGAGCAGTTCTTC
>.|TRBJ2-5|TRBV28|TRBD2
CASSFGLAGGWETQYF
TGTGCCAGCAGTTTTGGCCTAGCGGGAGGTTGGGAGACCCAGTACTTC